Below are 20 T cell receptor beta chains sequenced from a single sample in a study of cytomegalovirus exposure and HLA in healthy donors. Primers for the PCR totalled 60 Vbeta and 13 Jbeta. The repertoire was sequenced with immunoSEQ multiplex PCR; TCRdb's copy has only in-frame clones and lacks some. The data show 160,000 or so clones, with roughly 85% seen just once and roughly 1.9% held by the top ten. Sequencing input: PBMCs. The receptors were sampled from a man in his forties or fifties in good health and CMV-seronegative.

The genes are TRBV6-6 and TRBJ1-4, with 9 bases that match TRBD1. The CDR3 has 13 amino acids. V shed 6 bases, J shed 8 bases, and the junction held 4 bases outside the gene matches. Looked up from germline, CDR1 is MNHNY and CDR2 is SVGAGI (reference sequence). The CDR3 region is CASRTGGIEKLFF. The CDR3 coding sequence is TGTGCCAGCAGGACAGGGGGGATCGAAAAACTGTTTTTT.

This chain links TRBV7-2 with TRBJ1-3; 7 nucleotides line up with TRBD1. From germline, CDR1 is SGHTA and CDR2 FQGNSA. The CDR3 is 15 residues long. V trimming: 5 bases; J trimming: 4 bases; junction bases outside the gene matches: 8. The CDR3 coding sequence is TGTGCCAGCAGCGTCAGGGGGAGCGGAGGAAACACCATATATTTT. Translation: CASSVRGSGGNTIYF.

CDR3 in amino acids: CASSYETGYEQYF. The CDR3 region has the DNA TGCGCCAGCAGCTACGAGACAGGTTACGAGCAGTACTTC. The chain couples TRBV5-1 to TRBJ2-7; D perhaps matches TRBD1 (6 bases). CDR1 and CDR2 from the germline V gene are SGHRS and YFSETQ. Trimming removed 3 bases from V and 4 bases from J, with 11 bases in between. The CDR3 is 13 residues long.

V gene TRBV5-1 combines with J gene TRBJ2-1, with 13 positions matching TRBD2. The CDR3 is 16 residues long. Unmatched junction bases numbered 6, after V lost 4 bases and J lost 5 bases. CDR1 SGHRS and CDR2 YFSETQ come from the germline V gene. The CDR3 loop reads CASSLGTSGINNEQFF. The CDR3 DNA reads TGCGCCAGCAGCCTGGGGACTAGCGGGATAAACAATGAGCAGTTCTTC. Filled out from reference TRBV5-1 and TRBJ2-1, the complete variable domain reads KAGVTQTPRYLIKTRGQQVTLSCSPISGHRSVSWYQQTPGQGLQFLFEYFSETQRNKGNFPGRFSGRQFSNSRSEMNVSTLELGDSALYLCASSLGTSGINNEQFFGPGTRLTVL.

This clone was counted a few times. One end of the junction fails to match germline, which may point to a read error. The chain is built from TRBV19 and TRBJ2-6; tentatively, D is TRBD1 (5 bases). Per germline, CDR1 LNHDA and CDR2 SQIVND (reference sequence). This CDR3 spans 13 amino acids. Here the CDR3 reads CASRRSGANGLTF. The CDR3 nucleotides read TGTGCCAGTAGAAGGTCTGGGGCCAACGGCCTGACTTTC.

This CDR3 is CASTHVFAEYTDTQYF. CDR3 nucleotide sequence: TGCGCCAGCACCCATGTTTTTGCGGAGTACACAGATACGCAGTATTTT. The V and J genes are TRBV5-1 and TRBJ2-3; D uncertain. The CDR3 consists of 16 residues. V was clipped by 6 bases and J by 2 bases, with 19 bases between them. The germline V gene encodes CDR1 SGHRS and CDR2 YFSETQ.

This clone was seen only a few times. This chain joins TRBV5-1 and TRBJ1-1; the D is unclear. Germline assignment: CDR1 SGHRS and CDR2 YFSETQ. This CDR3 is built from 14 residues. Trimming took off 4 bases at V and 3 bases at J, with 13 bases between the two ends. In DNA form, the CDR3 reads TGCGCCAGCAGCCTGAACGGGGTATACACTGAAGCTTTCTTT. This translates into CASSLNGVYTEAFF.

The gene calls are TRBV19 and TRBJ1-2; 7 nucleotides align to TRBD1. The CDR3 is 13 amino acids. Trimming at V came to 1 base and at J to 6 bases, leaving 2 bases not matched to a gene. CDR1 LNHDA and CDR2 SQIVND come from the germline V gene (reference sequence). The CDR3 bases are TGTGCCAGTAGTATAGTCACAGGGGATGGCTACACCTTC. It codes for CASSIVTGDGYTF. Based on the CDR3 plus reference TRBV19 and TRBJ1-2, the full variable domain is DGGITQSPKYLFRKEGQNVTLSCEQNLNHDAMYWYRQDPGQGLRLIYYSQIVNDFQKGDIAEGYSVSREKKESFPLTVTSAQKNPTAFYLCASSIVTGDGYTFGSGTRLTVV.

This clone was seen only a few times. The CDR3 nucleotides read TGTGCCAGCAGTGAATTCGGCGGGACCCAAGAGACCCAGTACTTC. As protein: CASSEFGGTQETQYF. The V gene is TRBV25-1, the J gene TRBJ2-5, with a weak D call TRBD2 (6 bases). The CDR3 consists of 15 residues. Germline assignment: CDR1 MGHDK and CDR2 SYGVNS. V lost 1 base to trimming and J lost 1 base, with 10 bases between them.

The chain couples TRBV7-9 to TRBJ2-7; possibly TRBD1 for D (6 bases). Trimming took off 5 bases at V and 0 bases at J, with 17 bases between the two ends. The CDR3 spans 16 residues. The V gene's germline CDR1 is SEHNR and CDR2 FQNEAQ (reference sequence). The CDR3 DNA reads as TGTGCCAGCAGCCACCCAGGGGCTGTCCCCTCCTACGAGCAGTACTTC. This codes for CASSHPGAVPSYEQYF.

The chain uses TRBV7-9 and TRBJ2-7; D is unresolved. The V end lost 1 base, the J end lost 4 bases, and 8 bases lay between the germline ends. Germline V gene lookup returns CDR1 SEHNR and CDR2 FQNEAQ (reference sequence). The CDR3 length is 13 residues. CDR3 loop: CASSLVESYEQYF. CDR3 DNA sequence: TGTGCCAGCAGCTTAGTAGAGAGTTACGAGCAGTACTTC.

The rearrangement uses TRBV18 and TRBJ1-1; maybe TRBD1 (6 bases). Trimming stripped 3 bases from V and 1 base from J, with 15 bases between. CDR3 size: 16 residues. Germline V gives CDR1 KGHSH, CDR2 LQKENI. Here the CDR3 DNA reads TGTGCCAGCTCACCTAATACAGCAGGGGAGAACACTGAAGCTTTCTTT. This translates into CASSPNTAGENTEAFF.

This clone was seen a handful of times. The chain is built from TRBV30 and TRBJ2-1; TRBD2 is a possible D gene (5 bases). This CDR3 contains 11 residues. The V end lost 1 base, the J end lost 9 bases, and 7 bases lay between the germline ends. Germline-derived CDR1 and CDR2 are GTSNPN and SVGIG (reference sequence). The CDR3 region is CAWSDSGEQFF. Written as DNA, the CDR3 is TGTGCCTGGAGTGACAGCGGTGAGCAGTTCTTC. Full variable domain (outside the CDR3, taken from reference TRBV30 and TRBJ2-1): SQTIHQWPATLVQPVGSPLSLECTVEGTSNPNLYWYRQAAGRGLQLLFYSVGIGQISSEVPQNLSASRPQDRQFILSSKKLLLSDSGFYLCAWSDSGEQFFGPGTRLTVL.

This clone occurred once. The rearrangement joins TRBV11-2 to TRBJ1-2; D gene unclear. Germline lookup yields CDR1 SGHAT and CDR2 FQNNGV. The CDR3 spans 15 residues. Trimming shortened V by 0 bases and J by 0 bases, and 8 bases separated the two germline ends. The CDR3 coding sequence is TGTGCCAGCAGCTTAGAGGGCAGAACTAACTATGGCTACACCTTC. Translation: CASSLEGRTNYGYTF. The full variable domain, with the rest looked up from reference TRBV11-2 and TRBJ1-2, is EAGVAQSPRYKIIEKRQSVAFWCNPISGHATLYWYQQILGQGPKLLIQFQNNGVVDDSQLPKDRFSAERLKGVDSTLKIQPAKLEDSAVYLCASSLEGRTNYGYTFGSGTRLTVV.

The rearrangement uses TRBV18 and TRBJ1-1, with TRBD1 as a possible D gene (6 bases). CDR3 length equals 13 residues. Germline lookup yields CDR1 KGHSH and CDR2 LQKENI. The V and J ends lost 3 bases and 3 bases respectively, with 8 bases between them. The CDR3 region is CASSPTGYTEAFF. In DNA form, the CDR3 reads TGTGCCAGCTCACCGACAGGATACACTGAAGCTTTCTTT.

CDR3 in amino acids: CASRGGQYTGNTIYF. The CDR3 DNA reads as TGTGCCAGCAGGGGGGGACAGTACACTGGAAACACCATATATTTT. The chain uses TRBV28 and TRBJ1-3, with 7 positions matching TRBD1. The CDR3 has 15 amino acids. CDR1 is MDHEN, CDR2 SYDVKM, per germline. V was clipped by 6 bases and J by 2 bases; unmatched bases: 7.

The chain has TRBV28 and TRBJ2-5; 9 nucleotides match TRBD1. The CDR3 runs to 16 residues. Germline V gives CDR1 MDHEN, CDR2 SYDVKM. V was pared by 3 bases and J by 4 bases, with 9 bases of the junction left unmatched. CDR3 residues: CASSFVTGGAGETQYF. The CDR3 nucleotides read TGTGCCAGCAGTTTTGTAACAGGGGGCGCGGGAGAGACCCAGTACTTC.

In regard to this clone: Compared with germline, one end of the junction differs, possibly owing to a read error. The DNA of the CDR3 is TGTGCCAGCAGCTTGAACAGGGGGGCCCTCGGGGCCAACGGCCTGACTTTC. It is translated as CASSLNRGALGANGLTF. The chain carries TRBV5-4 and TRBJ2-6, with 8 bases aligning to TRBD1. Germline V CDR1 and CDR2: SGHNT, YYREEE (reference sequence). The CDR3 consists of 17 residues.

This chain connects TRBV11-1 to TRBJ1-1; no clear D. V gave up 4 bases and J gave up 0 bases, with 15 bases separating them. Germline V gene data show CDR1 as SGHAT and CDR2 as FQDESV (reference sequence). There are 16 residues in the CDR3. The CDR3 region has the DNA TGTGCCAGCAGCTCGCCCCGGCCAGGCTTGAACACTGAAGCTTTCTTT. Translation gives CASSSPRPGLNTEAFF.

The chain joins TRBV19 to TRBJ1-5; no definite D call. Germline CDR1 is LNHDA and CDR2 is SQIVND (reference sequence). V gave up 7 bases and J gave up 6 bases, with 10 bases separating them. The CDR3 is 12 amino acids. In DNA, the CDR3 is TGTGCCAGTAAGGCGGGAACTCAGCCCCAGCATTTT. Its protein is CASKAGTQPQHF.